This T cell receptor (beta chain) originates from a study of blood T cell repertoires in COVID-19. Study as a whole: Specimens from acute and convalescent COVID-19 originated in the United States, Italy and Spain. From T cells, B-cell-depleted T cells, or PBMCs came the material, which was cDNA or gDNA.

This CDR3 spans 14 amino acids. Trimming took 6 bases from V and 4 from J; bases not matched to a gene: 8. CDR1 MDHEN and CDR2 SYDVKM come from the germline V gene. Authors' data handling: Estimation of nucleated cell counts relied on the amplification of reference gene primers. Some clones are missing from TCRdb's copy, which holds only in-frame ones; the method was immunoSEQ multiplex PCR. V and J calls and clone size come straight from that table; D and trimming were deduced from the DNA. Seen here are under 150,000 clones, about three quarters observed once, and the top ten hold about 8.4%. Sequencing was carried out using peripheral blood. The TCR comes from a woman aged 50 to 60 with active or convalescent COVID-19. The rearrangement uses TRBV28 and TRBJ1-2, with 7 bases lining up with TRBD1. CDR3 in amino acids: CASRGTEAPYGYTF. CDR3 nucleotides: TGTGCCAGCAGAGGGACAGAGGCTCCCTATGGCTACACCTTC.